These T cell receptor beta chains were read from a single sample in a study of identical twins. TCRdb processed the 5' RACE reads anew with MiXCR; each CDR3 protein has one entry. The table includes about 390,000 distinct CDR3 sequences, approximately 10% detected once. The specimen was naive T cells sorted from blood. These receptors all stem from a woman in her fifties or sixties in good health. Each CDR3 is given with its conserved first and last residue. D genes are given only for firm matches. Not all rows give a size; the values are once, few, many and, for expanded clones, a class.

D gene	clone size	V gene	J gene	CDR3 DNA	CDR3 protein
TRBD1	many	TRBV7-8	TRBJ2-3	TGTGCCAGCAGCTTAGGTGACAGGGCGGCAGATACGCAGTATTTT	CASSLGDRAADTQYF
TRBD2	NA	TRBV20-1	TRBJ2-1	TGCAGTGCTAGGCTAGCGGGAGTTTCGGGCTCCTACAATGAGCAGTTCTTC	CSARLAGVSGSYNEQFF
NA	few	TRBV11-2	TRBJ2-7	TGTGCCAGCAGCTTTAGCGGTTGGCACGAGCAGTACTTC	CASSFSGWHEQYF
NA	few	TRBV4-1	TRBJ2-4	TGCGCCAGCAGCCAAGTCCTTGTATCTGCCAAAAACATTCAGTACTTC	CASSQVLVSAKNIQYF
TRBD2	NA	TRBV10-3	TRBJ2-1	TGTGCCAACCCCGGGACTAGCGGGAGAAATGAGCAGTTCTTC	CANPGTSGRNEQFF
NA	many	TRBV11-2	TRBJ2-3	TGTGCCAGCAGCTTATTGCGGGGACTGGGGGATACGCAGTATTTT	CASSLLRGLGDTQYF
NA	many	TRBV5-1	TRBJ2-3	TGCGCCACCTCAAGATCAGAAAACACAGATACGCAGTATTTT	CATSRSENTDTQYF
TRBD2	NA	TRBV4-1	TRBJ2-1	TGCGCCAGCGGGGGTACTAGCGCTTACAATGAGCAGTTCTTC	CASGGTSAYNEQFF
TRBD2	few	TRBV29-1	TRBJ2-1	TGCAGCGGCCAGTTGTTTGCCGGGAGGGCCTCCTACAATGAGCAGTTCTTC	CSGQLFAGRASYNEQFF
TRBD1	many	TRBV10-3	TRBJ1-4	TGTGCCATCAGTGCGAGACAGGGTCAGGATGAAAAACTGTTTTTT	CAISARQGQDEKLFF
NA	few	TRBV19	TRBJ2-2	TGTGCCAGTAGCCCGGGACGAAAGAACACCGGGGAGCTGTTTTTT	CASSPGRKNTGELFF
TRBD1	many	TRBV20-1	TRBJ1-4	TGCAGTGCTATACCTCCCCCGCGGGACAGGGGTGAAAAACTGTTTTTT	CSAIPPPRDRGEKLFF
NA	few	TRBV5-1	TRBJ2-3	TGCGCCAGCAGCTTACAGGCAGGCACAGATACGCAGTATTTT	CASSLQAGTDTQYF
TRBD2	few	TRBV6-5	TRBJ2-2	TGTGCCAGCAGTTACTATCTAGCGGGAGGAAACGGGGAGCTGTTTTTT	CASSYYLAGGNGELFF
NA	few	TRBV10-3	TRBJ1-6	TGTGCCATCAGTGAGTCGGGACCGAATTCACCCCTCCACTTT	CAISESGPNSPLHF
NA	few	TRBV12-3/TRBV12-4	TRBJ1-5	TGTGCCAGCAGTTTATGGGAAAATCAGCCCCAGCATTTT	CASSLWENQPQHF
NA	NA	TRBV19	TRBJ2-2	TGTGCCAGCTCCGTCTCCACAGGGCCCACCGGGGAGCTGTTTTTT	CASSVSTGPTGELFF
TRBD1	few	TRBV5-1	TRBJ1-1	TGCGCCAGCAGCTTGCGTCGGGACAGGGACAGGTCTGAAGCTTTCTTT	CASSLRRDRDRSEAFF
NA	few	TRBV7-9	TRBJ1-1	TGTGCCAGCAGCCCAGAGCTTACGACTGAAGCTTTCTTT	CASSPELTTEAFF
NA	NA	TRBV12-3/TRBV12-4	TRBJ2-5	TGTGCCAGCAGTTTAAGACGAAAGCAAGAGACCCAGTACTTC	CASSLRRKQETQYF
TRBD1	NA	TRBV15	TRBJ2-7	TGTGCCACCAGCGGCCCGGGACAGGGGGGGCGCGAGCAGTACTTC	CATSGPGQGGREQYF
TRBD1	few	TRBV5-1	TRBJ2-1	TGCGCCAGCAGCTCGGACAGGGCCCGGAGCTCCTACAATGAGCAGTTCTTC	CASSSDRARSSYNEQFF
NA	NA	TRBV10-3	TRBJ2-3	TGTGCCATTGGGTGGTCAGATACGCAGTATTTT	CAIGWSDTQYF
NA	few	TRBV2	TRBJ1-2	TGTGCCAGACGCAGGGGCGGTGGCTACACCTTC	CARRRGGGYTF
TRBD2	many	TRBV5-1	TRBJ2-1	TGCGCCAGCAGCCTAGCGGAACCCTACTACAATGAGCAGTTCTTC	CASSLAEPYYNEQFF
TRBD2	few	TRBV19	TRBJ2-6	TGTGCCAGTAGTTCCGGGGTAGCGGGAGCGGCTGGGGCCAACGTCCTGACTTTC	CASSSGVAGAAGANVLTF
TRBD1	few	TRBV29-1	TRBJ2-1	TGCAGCGTAAGGACAGGGACGCATGAGCAGTTCTTC	CSVRTGTHEQFF
NA	many	TRBV29-1	TRBJ1-4	TGCAGCGGACTAAGAGTTGGAAATGAAAATGAAAAACTGTTTTTT	CSGLRVGNENEKLFF
NA	few	TRBV5-1	TRBJ2-3	TGCGCCAGCAGCTTGGAGGCAGGCACAGATACGCAGTATTTT	CASSLEAGTDTQYF
TRBD2	NA	TRBV3-1	TRBJ2-1	TGTGCCAGCAGCCAACTAGCGGGAGGGCTTCATGAGCAGTTCTTC	CASSQLAGGLHEQFF
TRBD1	NA	TRBV7-9	TRBJ1-1	TGTGCCAGCAGCCCATCGAAGAGGACAGGGAACACTGAAGCTTTCTTT	CASSPSKRTGNTEAFF
NA	many	TRBV12-3/TRBV12-4	TRBJ1-2	TGTGCCAGCAGTTCATTCCTGGACAGAGAGAATTCCCATGGCTACACCTTC	CASSSFLDRENSHGYTF
TRBD2	few	TRBV3-1	TRBJ2-5	TGTGCCAGCAGCCAAGGGACTAAAGCGGGAAGGGAGACCCAGTACTTC	CASSQGTKAGRETQYF
TRBD2	NA	TRBV6-4	TRBJ2-1	TGTGCCAGCAGTGCCAACACCGGGACTAGGAATGAGCAGTTCTTC	CASSANTGTRNEQFF
TRBD2	many	TRBV20-1	TRBJ2-3	TGCAGTGCTAGCCGCCCGAGCGGGAGTGGGAAGGCTTCAGATACGCAGTATTTT	CSASRPSGSGKASDTQYF
TRBD1	few	TRBV20-1	TRBJ2-7	TGCAGTGCTACCGACAGGGAGTACGAGCAGTACTTC	CSATDREYEQYF
NA	NA	TRBV12-5	TRBJ2-2	TGTGCTAGTGGTTTGATCGGGGAGCTGTTTTTT	CASGLIGELFF
NA	few	TRBV29-1	TRBJ2-7	TGCAGCGGAAGACCGGACGCCCATGGGGAACTCTACTTC	CSGRPDAHGELYF
NA	many	TRBV4-1	TRBJ1-2	TGCGCCAGCAGCTTCTCCCGGTCCTCCTATGGCTACACCTTC	CASSFSRSSYGYTF
TRBD1	NA	TRBV5-1	TRBJ1-2	TGCGCCAGCAGCTTGGCGGGACAGGGCTCGTCTGGCTACACCTTC	CASSLAGQGSSGYTF
TRBD2	NA	TRBV12-3/TRBV12-4	TRBJ2-1	TGTGCCAGCAGTTGGGCGCTTAGCGGGAACTACAATGAGCAGTTCTTC	CASSWALSGNYNEQFF